This T cell receptor (beta chain) was sequenced during a study of cytomegalovirus exposure and HLA in healthy donors. PCR was performed using 60 Vbeta and 13 Jbeta primers. The repertoire was sequenced with immunoSEQ multiplex PCR; TCRdb's copy has only in-frame clones and lacks some. The profile shows about 78,000 clones, 72% of them singletons. From germline, CDR1 is KGHSH and CDR2 LQKENI. J was trimmed by 3 bases and V by 4 bases; bases with no gene match: 4. The CDR3 spans 15 residues. Sequencing was performed on PBMCs. The chain employs TRBV18 and TRBJ2-3; 10 bases are a match to TRBD1. This TCR came from a woman between 35 and 50 years old in good health and CMV-seropositive. Here the CDR3 DNA reads TGTGCCAGCTCACAACTGGACAGGGGGACAGATACGCAGTATTTT. It codes for CASSQLDRGTDTQYF.